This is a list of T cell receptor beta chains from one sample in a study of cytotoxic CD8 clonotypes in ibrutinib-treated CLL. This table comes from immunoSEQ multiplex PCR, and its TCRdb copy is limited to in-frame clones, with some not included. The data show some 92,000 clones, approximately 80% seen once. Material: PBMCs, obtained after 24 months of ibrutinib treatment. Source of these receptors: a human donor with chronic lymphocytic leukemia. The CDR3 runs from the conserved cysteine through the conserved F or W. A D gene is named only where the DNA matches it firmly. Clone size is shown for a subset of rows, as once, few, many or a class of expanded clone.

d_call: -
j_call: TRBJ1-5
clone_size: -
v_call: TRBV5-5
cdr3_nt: TGTGCCAGCAGCTTGGGAGGACACTCGAGCAATCAGCCCCAGCATTTT
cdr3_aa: CASSLGGHSSNQPQHF

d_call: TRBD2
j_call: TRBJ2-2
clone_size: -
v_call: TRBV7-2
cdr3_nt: TGTGCCAGCAGCATAGCGGGAAGGGGCACCGGGGAGCTGTTTTTT
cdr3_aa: CASSIAGRGTGELFF

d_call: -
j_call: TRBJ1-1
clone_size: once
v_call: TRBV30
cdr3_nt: TGTGCCTGGAGCCTGGGGACTGAAGCTTTCTTT
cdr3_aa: CAWSLGTEAFF

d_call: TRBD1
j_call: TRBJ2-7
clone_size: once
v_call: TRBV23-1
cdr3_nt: TGCGCCAGCAGTCAATCGAAAGGTCGGGACAGATCCTACGAGCAGTACTTC
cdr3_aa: CASSQSKGRDRSYEQYF

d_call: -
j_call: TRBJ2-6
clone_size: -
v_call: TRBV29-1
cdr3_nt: TGCAGCGTCCGGCCCGGGGTGGCCAAGAACCTGACTTTC
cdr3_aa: CSVRPGVAKNLTF

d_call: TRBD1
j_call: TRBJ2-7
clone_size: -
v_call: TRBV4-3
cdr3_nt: TGCGCCAGCAGCCCGGACAGGGTAAAGTACGAGCAGTACTTC
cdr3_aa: CASSPDRVKYEQYF

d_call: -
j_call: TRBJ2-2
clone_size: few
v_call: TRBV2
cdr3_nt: TGTGCCAGCAGTGAGCTGTCAGGGGAGGAGGAGCTGTTTTTT
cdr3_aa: CASSELSGEEELFF

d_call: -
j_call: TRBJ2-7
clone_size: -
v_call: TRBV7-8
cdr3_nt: TGTGCCAGCAGCTTAGGTGGGGGCTACGAGCAGTACTTC
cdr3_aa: CASSLGGGYEQYF

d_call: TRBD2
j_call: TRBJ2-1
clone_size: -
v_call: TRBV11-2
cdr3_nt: TGTGCCAGCAGCTTATGGATTGGGACTAGCGGGGGGGAATACAATGAGCAGTTCTTC
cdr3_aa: CASSLWIGTSGGEYNEQFF

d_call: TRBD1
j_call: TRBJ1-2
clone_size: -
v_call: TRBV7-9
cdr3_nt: TGTGCCAGCAGCTTACTGCGACAGGGGGCCTATGGCTACACCTTC
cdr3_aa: CASSLLRQGAYGYTF

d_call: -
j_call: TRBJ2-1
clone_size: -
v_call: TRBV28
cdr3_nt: TGTGCCAGCAGTAAGGGCCTTCCCCCCAATGAGCAGTTCTTC
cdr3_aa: CASSKGLPPNEQFF